These 21 T cell receptor beta chains were all obtained from the same sample, sequenced in a study of control samples from healthy donors and cancer patients. Measured with immunoSEQ multiplex PCR; TCRdb has only the in-frame clones, and not every one. The sample has roughly 450,000 clones, 75% to 95% seen once. The sequenced material came from PBMCs. The source of these receptors is a middle-aged man with head and neck cancer.

The gene calls are TRBV24-1 and TRBJ1-4; D is uncertain. This CDR3 is built from 13 residues. Germline V lookup: CDR1 KGHDR, CDR2 SFDVKD. The V end was cut by 3 bases, the J end by 2 bases, with 3 bases between. CDR3 nucleotides: TGTGCCACCAGTGATAGGACTAATGAAAAACTGTTTTTT. This gives the protein CATSDRTNEKLFF.

V is TRBV3-1 (or the pseudogene TRBV3-2) and J is TRBJ1-2, with 10 bases matching TRBD1. CDR1 and CDR2 (germline): LGHDT, YNNKEL (reference sequence). This CDR3 contains 14 residues. With V trimmed by 4 bases and J by 8 bases, 7 bases remained unmatched. CDR3 bases: TGTGCCAGCAGCCCTCGACAGGGGGCACAGGGCTACACCTTC. This translates into CASSPRQGAQGYTF.

This chain joins TRBV7-2 and TRBJ1-1; D not resolved. CDR3 size: 15 residues. Trimming took off 3 bases at V and 4 bases at J, with 15 bases between the two ends. The V gene's germline CDR1 is SGHTA and CDR2 FQGNSA. The chain's CDR3 is CASSFTALGGTEAFF. The CDR3 DNA reads TGTGCCAGCAGCTTCACGGCCTTGGGAGGCACTGAAGCTTTCTTT.

A few counts support this clone. V gene TRBV7-9 combines with J gene TRBJ1-2, with no clear D. CDR3 length: 15 amino acids. The ends were cut back, 0 bases at V and 0 bases at J, with 8 bases in the middle. From germline, CDR1 is SEHNR and CDR2 FQNEAQ (reference sequence). The CDR3 nucleotides are TGTGCCAGCAGCTTAGCAGGCGGAGCTAACTATGGCTACACCTTC. Translated, it gives CASSLAGGANYGYTF.

This clone was found a few times. The genes are TRBV10-2 and TRBJ1-5; D is unclear. This CDR3 is 13 amino acids long. Trimming took 0 bases from V and 3 from J, leaving 3 bases between them. The germline CDR1 and CDR2 sequences are WSHSY and SAAADI. In nucleotides, the CDR3 is TGCGCCAGCAGTGAGTCGATCAATCAGCCCCAGCATTTT. This translates into CASSESINQPQHF.

The chain links TRBV10-1 to TRBJ2-4; D may correspond to TRBD1 or TRBD2 (5 bases each). V was pared by 0 bases and J by 8 bases, with 14 bases between. The CDR3 is 15 amino acids. CDR1 is WNHNN, CDR2 SYGVQD, per germline (reference sequence). CDR3 protein: CASSESIARGDIQYF. CDR3 bases: TGCGCCAGCAGTGAGTCAATAGCCCGAGGGGACATTCAGTACTTC.

The sample holds one count of this clone. The rearrangement links TRBV13 to TRBJ1-2; TRBD1 might be the D (6 bases). The CDR3 spans 16 residues. Germline CDR1 PRHDT, CDR2 FYEKMQ (reference sequence). The V gene lost 5 bases and the J gene lost 8 bases, with 24 bases spanning the gap. This CDR3 is CASSPTPGGALRGYTF. CDR3 in DNA: TGTGCCAGCAGCCCCACCCCCGGGGGCGCGTTAAGGGGCTACACCTTC.

The gene calls are TRBV27 and TRBJ1-6; 9 positions match TRBD1. The germline CDR1 and CDR2 sequences are MNHEY and SMNVEV (reference sequence). V shed 5 bases, J shed 10 bases, and the junction held 6 bases outside the gene matches. CDR3 length: 14 amino acids. This chain's CDR3 is CASSRGQGWSPLHF. The CDR3 DNA reads as TGTGCCAGCAGTAGGGGACAGGGTTGGTCACCCCTCCACTTT.

The rearrangement joins TRBV7-3 to TRBJ2-5, with 8 bases that match TRBD1. The CDR3 covers 15 residues. Germline V lookup: CDR1 SGHTA, CDR2 FQGTGA. V trimming: 2 bases; J trimming: 4 bases; junction bases outside the gene matches: 6. The CDR3 spells CASSLRTGIGETQYF. In nucleotides, the CDR3 is TGTGCCAGCAGCTTACGGACAGGGATCGGAGAGACCCAGTACTTC.

This chain joins TRBV19 and TRBJ2-1; TRBD1 might be the D (6 bases). The CDR3 is 11 amino acids. Germline loops: CDR1 LNHDA, CDR2 SQIVND (reference sequence). Between the trimmed V and J ends, which lost 6 bases and 8 bases, there was a span of 8 bases. The CDR3 DNA sequence: TGTGCCAGTAGGTCAGGGGATGAGCAGTTCTTC. As protein: CASRSGDEQFF.

This clone has just a few counts. The chain has TRBV20-1 and TRBJ2-2; possibly TRBD1 or TRBD2 for D (6 bases each). CDR1 and CDR2 from the germline V gene are DFQATT and SNEGSKA (reference sequence). The CDR3 is made up of 16 amino acids. The V end was cut by 3 bases, the J end by 7 bases, with 21 bases between. The DNA for the CDR3 is TGCAGTGCTAGTAGGGGGGCCGGGTCCGTTGACGGGGAGCTGTTTTTT. This codes for CSASRGAGSVDGELFF.

This chain uses TRBV2 with TRBJ2-1, with D tentatively TRBD2 (6 bases). Looked up from germline, CDR1 is SNHLY and CDR2 is FYNNEI. CDR3 size: 12 residues. Trimming removed 11 bases at V and 2 bases at J, with 10 bases between. This CDR3 reads CAWGGTYNEQFF. The CDR3 DNA reads as TGTGCCTGGGGAGGTACCTACAATGAGCAGTTCTTC.

The chain employs TRBV11-2 and TRBJ2-1; TRBD1 or TRBD2 may be the D gene (6 bases each). This CDR3 is 15 amino acids long. The V end lost 4 bases, the J end lost 4 bases, and 14 bases lay between the germline ends. Per the germline V gene, CDR1 is SGHAT and CDR2 is FQNNGV. CDR3: CASSSRGQSYNEQFF. CDR3 sequence (DNA): TGTGCCAGCAGCTCCCGGGGGCAGTCTTACAATGAGCAGTTCTTC.

CDR3 sequence (DNA): TGCGCCAGCAGCCAAGAGGGGAGGGGGACTTCACCCCTCCACTTT. This gives the protein CASSQEGRGTSPLHF. The rearrangement links TRBV4-1 to TRBJ1-6; maybe TRBD1 (6 bases). The V end lost 0 bases, the J end lost 9 bases, and 12 bases lay between the germline ends. The CDR3 consists of 15 residues. Germline CDR1 MGHRA, CDR2 YSYEKL.

A note on this clone: Germline is not matched at one junction end, which may reflect a read error. The V call is TRBV20-1, the J call TRBJ1-1, with TRBD1 identical over 12 bases. Germline CDR1 is DFQATT and CDR2 is SNEGSKA (reference sequence). The CDR3 has 11 residues. The CDR3 region is CSARLGQGAFF. The CDR3 region has the DNA TGCAGTGCTAGGTTGGGACAGGGGGCTTTTTTT.

This clone was picked up one time. The V and J genes are TRBV10-3 and TRBJ2-3; D not resolved. The germline V and J ends were trimmed by 4 bases and 4 bases, with 12 bases remaining between them. The CDR3 length is 14 residues. The germline CDR1 and CDR2 sequences are ENHRY and SYGVKD. CDR3 sequence (DNA): TGTGCCATCAGTGGAAGTCTTAGTGCAGATACGCAGTATTTT. It translates to CAISGSLSADTQYF.

This sequence joins TRBV7-9 and TRBJ2-7, with no clear D. CDR3 size: 11 residues. The ends were cut back, 1 base at V and 7 bases at J, with 5 bases in the middle. CDR1 is SEHNR and CDR2 is FQNEAQ in the germline V gene (reference sequence). The CDR3 DNA reads TGTGCCAGCAGCTTAGGCCTTGAGCAGTACTTC. Translating it yields CASSLGLEQYF.

The chain employs TRBV3-1 (or the pseudogene TRBV3-2) and TRBJ2-5, with D unclear. Germline V gene data show CDR1 as LGHDT and CDR2 as YNNKEL (reference sequence). Trimming cost V 4 bases and J 2 bases, with 11 bases left between them. The CDR3 is 14 amino acids. CDR3 nucleotide sequence: TGTGCCAGCAGCCCGATAAGATGGCAAGAGACCCAGTACTTC. Amino acid sequence: CASSPIRWQETQYF.

V gene TRBV7-9 combines with J gene TRBJ1-1; no reliable D call. Per the germline V gene, CDR1 is SEHNR and CDR2 is FQNEAQ (reference sequence). The CDR3 totals 16 residues. V lost 4 bases to trimming and J lost 0 bases, with 15 bases between them. The CDR3 DNA reads TGTGCCAGCAGCTCGTGGGCAGATTACCTGAACACTGAAGCTTTCTTT. It yields the protein CASSSWADYLNTEAFF.

The CDR3 loop reads CASTQVLGNTEAFF. Here the CDR3 DNA reads TGTGCCAGTACCCAGGTCCTGGGGAACACTGAAGCTTTCTTT. The chain links TRBV7-2 to TRBJ1-1; no clear D gene. The CDR3 length is 14 residues. The V gene's germline CDR1 is SGHTA and CDR2 FQGNSA. The V end lost 9 bases, the J end lost 1 base, and 15 bases lay between the germline ends.

V and J are TRBV5-1 and TRBJ2-1; tentatively, D is TRBD2 (5 bases). V lost 2 bases and J 6 bases, leaving 15 bases between the germline ends. The germline CDR1 and CDR2 sequences are SGHRS and YFSETQ. This CDR3 contains 15 residues. Here the CDR3 reads CASSFTASRGNEQFF. The CDR3 nucleotides read TGCGCCAGCAGCTTTACCGCCAGCCGGGGCAATGAGCAGTTCTTC.